These T cell receptor beta chains were read from a single sample in a study of CD8+ T cells in alopecia areata. Data came from immunoSEQ multiplex PCR; TCRdb stores just in-frame clones and leaves some out. The table records 90,000 to 120,000 clones, under 65% of them present only once. The sequenced material came from NKG2D-low CD8+ T cells sorted from blood. The receptors here all came from a human donor with alopecia areata. Both conserved end residues are part of each CDR3. A D gene is named only where the DNA matches it firmly. Clone size is stated in some rows and not others, as once, few, many or a class when expanded.

j_gene | abundance | d_gene | v_gene | CDR3aa | CDR3nt
TRBJ1-2 | few | TRBD1 | TRBV19 | CASSSGQGSYGYTF | TGTGCCAGTAGTTCCGGACAGGGGTCCTATGGCTACACCTTC
TRBJ2-2 | . | . | TRBV28 | CAAGGGQINTGGLFF | TGTGCCGCAGGTGGCGGACAAATAAACACCGGGGGGCTGTTTTTT
TRBJ2-3 | few | . | TRBV27 | CASSLGDTGTDTQYF | TGTGCCAGCAGTTTGGGGGACACGGGTACAGATACGCAGTATTTT
TRBJ2-1 | . | . | TRBV29-1 | CSVELAMNGSTRTHNEQFF | TGCAGCGTTGAATTGGCAATGAACGGGAGCACACGGACTCACAATGAGCAGTTCTTC
TRBJ1-2 | . | . | TRBV27 | CASSFSPNYGYTF | TGTGCCAGCAGTTTCTCCCCGAACTATGGCTACACCTTC
TRBJ2-7 | . | . | TRBV7-6 | CASSEVGRTYEQYF | TGTGCCAGCAGCGAAGTCGGCCGGACCTACGAGCAGTACTTC
TRBJ2-1 | few | . | TRBV29-1 | CSVRQGYNEQFF | TGCAGCGTTCGGCAGGGCTACAATGAGCAGTTCTTC
TRBJ2-7 | . | TRBD2 | TRBV5-1 | CASSLSPGLAGTYEQYF | TGCGCCAGCAGCTTGTCACCGGGACTAGCTGGGACCTACGAGCAGTACTTC
TRBJ2-1 | . | TRBD1 | TRBV4-1 | CASADRGRNNEQFF | TGCGCCAGCGCGGACAGGGGGCGGAACAATGAGCAGTTCTTC
TRBJ2-3 | . | . | TRBV28 | CASSLSGLTSTDTQYF | TGTGCCAGCAGTTTATCCGGGCTGACTAGCACAGATACGCAGTATTTT
TRBJ2-7 | few | . | TRBV19 | CASSIGGTEQYF | TGTGCCAGTAGTATCGGGGGTACCGAGCAGTACTTC
TRBJ2-3 | . | TRBD2 | TRBV4-1 | CASSQDRGSGRLDTQYF | TGCGCCAGCAGCCAAGATCGAGGTAGCGGGAGACTAGATACGCAGTATTTT
TRBJ1-1 | . | . | TRBV6-1 | CASRDHQITEAFF | TGTGCCAGCAGGGACCACCAAATCACTGAAGCTTTCTTT
TRBJ2-1 | few | TRBD2 | TRBV9 | CASNREGYNEQFF | TGTGCCAGCAACCGGGAGGGATACAATGAGCAGTTCTTC
TRBJ2-1 | . | . | TRBV2 | CASSEGWQAGEEQFF | TGTGCCAGCAGTGAAGGATGGCAGGCCGGTGAAGAGCAGTTCTTC
TRBJ2-1 | . | . | TRBV27 | CASRPRLTYNEQFF | TGTGCCAGCCGTCCTCGTTTAACGTACAATGAGCAGTTCTTC
TRBJ1-1 | . | TRBD1 | TRBV5-1 | CASSPWTGTEAFF | TGCGCCAGCAGCCCCTGGACAGGGACTGAAGCTTTCTTT
TRBJ1-2 | . | . | TRBV4-1 | CASSQVAGSVHGYTF | TGCGCCAGCAGCCAAGTCGCGGGATCAGTCCATGGCTACACCTTC
TRBJ1-1 | . | . | TRBV5-6 | CASSFEGTEAFF | TGTGCCAGCAGCTTCGAGGGCACTGAAGCTTTCTTT
TRBJ2-1 | . | . | TRBV7-9 | CASVNRDGAYNEQFF | TGTGCCAGCGTCAATCGGGACGGCGCCTACAATGAGCAGTTCTTC
TRBJ1-1 | few | . | TRBV5-1 | CASSLGAGRGTSTEAFF | TGCGCCAGCAGCTTGGGGGCCGGACGCGGGACCTCCACTGAAGCTTTCTTT
TRBJ2-1 | . | . | TRBV7-6 | CASSSGIYNEQFF | TGTGCCAGCAGCTCCGGAATCTACAATGAGCAGTTCTTC
TRBJ2-7 | few | TRBD2 | TRBV29-1 | CSAGAGLGEQYF | TGCAGCGCTGGAGCGGGACTCGGGGAGCAGTACTTC
TRBJ2-3 | . | . | TRBV28 | CASSPSGYADTQYF | TGTGCCAGCAGTCCAAGCGGGTACGCAGATACGCAGTATTTT
TRBJ1-4 | . | . | TRBV13 | CASSWGQGGEKLFF | TGTGCCAGCAGTTGGGGCCAGGGCGGTGAAAAACTGTTTTTT
TRBJ2-7 | few | . | TRBV7-9 | CASSLPGRFYEQYF | TGTGCCAGCAGCTTACCAGGGAGGTTCTACGAGCAGTACTTC
TRBJ2-1 | few | . | TRBV4-1 | CASSQDTGAGHYNEQFF | TGCGCCAGCAGCCAAGATACGGGAGCAGGGCACTACAATGAGCAGTTCTTC
TRBJ2-1 | few | . | TRBV5-4 | CASSTKGLSNEQFF | TGTGCCAGCAGCACCAAGGGTTTAAGCAATGAGCAGTTCTTC
TRBJ2-3 | . | . | TRBV6-1 | CASSELQRDTQYF | TGTGCCAGCAGTGAGTTACAGCGAGATACGCAGTATTTT
TRBJ2-7 | few | . | TRBV29-1 | CSVGTRGSIDRPGYYEQYF | TGCAGCGTTGGCACCCGCGGATCGATCGACCGCCCTGGGTACTACGAGCAGTACTTC
TRBJ2-7 | few | TRBD2 | TRBV5-4 | CASSGTSGRVGEQYF | TGTGCCAGCAGCGGGACTAGCGGGAGGGTCGGCGAGCAGTACTTC
TRBJ2-1 | . | . | TRBV28 | CASSFRSGRNEQFF | TGTGCCAGCAGTTTCAGGTCTGGAAGGAATGAGCAGTTCTTC
TRBJ2-1 | few | TRBD2 | TRBV29-1 | CSVEQRDNEQFF | TGCAGCGTTGAACAGCGGGATAATGAGCAGTTCTTC
TRBJ2-5 | medium-sized | . | TRBV5-1 | CASSLASDGPQETQYF | TGCGCCAGCAGCTTGGCCTCGGACGGACCCCAAGAGACCCAGTACTTC
TRBJ2-1 | . | . | TRBV7-9 | CASKREGNKQFF | TGTGCCAGCAAACGTGAGGGGAATAAGCAGTTCTTC
TRBJ2-2 | few | . | TRBV28 | CASINEGLSQPGELFF | TGTGCCAGCATTAATGAGGGGCTGAGTCAGCCCGGGGAGCTGTTTTTT
TRBJ1-5 | . | . | TRBV27 | CASSWASNQPQHF | TGTGCCAGCAGTTGGGCTAGCAATCAGCCCCAGCATTTT
TRBJ2-5 | . | . | TRBV9 | CASSVGASPIGEQYF | TGTGCCAGCAGCGTAGGGGCTAGCCCGATAGGTGAGCAGTACTTC
TRBJ2-7 | few | . | TRBV13 | CASTDQGRLSWGEQYF | TGTGCCAGCACCGACCAGGGGAGGTTGTCTTGGGGCGAGCAGTACTTC
TRBJ2-1 | . | TRBD1 | TRBV27 | CAIAQGTNEQFF | TGTGCCATCGCACAGGGGACCAATGAGCAGTTCTTC
TRBJ1-1 | few | . | TRBV28 | CASSLGTLMNTEAFF | TGTGCCAGCAGTTTGGGCACCTTGATGAACACTGAAGCTTTCTTT
TRBJ2-2 | few | . | TRBV4-1 | CASTSVPRRPGELFF | TGCGCCAGCACCTCGGTCCCCCGACGACCCGGGGAGCTGTTTTTT
TRBJ2-7 | . | TRBD1 | TRBV11-2 | CASSLAGQGWYEQYF | TGTGCCAGCAGTTTAGCCGGACAGGGGTGGTACGAGCAGTACTTC
TRBJ2-7 | . | . | TRBV27 | CASSTRASYEQYF | TGTGCCAGCAGTACTCGGGCGTCCTACGAGCAGTACTTC
TRBJ2-7 | . | . | TRBV28 | CASSFGSSYEQYF | TGTGCCAGCAGTTTCGGGAGCTCCTACGAGCAGTACTTC
TRBJ2-1 | few | TRBD2 | TRBV29-1 | CSVEGRGDNEQFF | TGCAGCGTTGAAGGCCGGGGGGACAATGAGCAGTTCTTC
TRBJ2-2 | . | . | TRBV19 | CASSIWRTTGELFF | TGTGCCAGTAGTATCTGGCGGACCACCGGGGAGCTGTTTTTT
TRBJ2-7 | many | TRBD1 | TRBV4-1 | CASSQDASGTGAYEQYF | TGCGCCAGCAGCCAAGATGCGTCGGGGACAGGTGCCTACGAGCAGTACTTC